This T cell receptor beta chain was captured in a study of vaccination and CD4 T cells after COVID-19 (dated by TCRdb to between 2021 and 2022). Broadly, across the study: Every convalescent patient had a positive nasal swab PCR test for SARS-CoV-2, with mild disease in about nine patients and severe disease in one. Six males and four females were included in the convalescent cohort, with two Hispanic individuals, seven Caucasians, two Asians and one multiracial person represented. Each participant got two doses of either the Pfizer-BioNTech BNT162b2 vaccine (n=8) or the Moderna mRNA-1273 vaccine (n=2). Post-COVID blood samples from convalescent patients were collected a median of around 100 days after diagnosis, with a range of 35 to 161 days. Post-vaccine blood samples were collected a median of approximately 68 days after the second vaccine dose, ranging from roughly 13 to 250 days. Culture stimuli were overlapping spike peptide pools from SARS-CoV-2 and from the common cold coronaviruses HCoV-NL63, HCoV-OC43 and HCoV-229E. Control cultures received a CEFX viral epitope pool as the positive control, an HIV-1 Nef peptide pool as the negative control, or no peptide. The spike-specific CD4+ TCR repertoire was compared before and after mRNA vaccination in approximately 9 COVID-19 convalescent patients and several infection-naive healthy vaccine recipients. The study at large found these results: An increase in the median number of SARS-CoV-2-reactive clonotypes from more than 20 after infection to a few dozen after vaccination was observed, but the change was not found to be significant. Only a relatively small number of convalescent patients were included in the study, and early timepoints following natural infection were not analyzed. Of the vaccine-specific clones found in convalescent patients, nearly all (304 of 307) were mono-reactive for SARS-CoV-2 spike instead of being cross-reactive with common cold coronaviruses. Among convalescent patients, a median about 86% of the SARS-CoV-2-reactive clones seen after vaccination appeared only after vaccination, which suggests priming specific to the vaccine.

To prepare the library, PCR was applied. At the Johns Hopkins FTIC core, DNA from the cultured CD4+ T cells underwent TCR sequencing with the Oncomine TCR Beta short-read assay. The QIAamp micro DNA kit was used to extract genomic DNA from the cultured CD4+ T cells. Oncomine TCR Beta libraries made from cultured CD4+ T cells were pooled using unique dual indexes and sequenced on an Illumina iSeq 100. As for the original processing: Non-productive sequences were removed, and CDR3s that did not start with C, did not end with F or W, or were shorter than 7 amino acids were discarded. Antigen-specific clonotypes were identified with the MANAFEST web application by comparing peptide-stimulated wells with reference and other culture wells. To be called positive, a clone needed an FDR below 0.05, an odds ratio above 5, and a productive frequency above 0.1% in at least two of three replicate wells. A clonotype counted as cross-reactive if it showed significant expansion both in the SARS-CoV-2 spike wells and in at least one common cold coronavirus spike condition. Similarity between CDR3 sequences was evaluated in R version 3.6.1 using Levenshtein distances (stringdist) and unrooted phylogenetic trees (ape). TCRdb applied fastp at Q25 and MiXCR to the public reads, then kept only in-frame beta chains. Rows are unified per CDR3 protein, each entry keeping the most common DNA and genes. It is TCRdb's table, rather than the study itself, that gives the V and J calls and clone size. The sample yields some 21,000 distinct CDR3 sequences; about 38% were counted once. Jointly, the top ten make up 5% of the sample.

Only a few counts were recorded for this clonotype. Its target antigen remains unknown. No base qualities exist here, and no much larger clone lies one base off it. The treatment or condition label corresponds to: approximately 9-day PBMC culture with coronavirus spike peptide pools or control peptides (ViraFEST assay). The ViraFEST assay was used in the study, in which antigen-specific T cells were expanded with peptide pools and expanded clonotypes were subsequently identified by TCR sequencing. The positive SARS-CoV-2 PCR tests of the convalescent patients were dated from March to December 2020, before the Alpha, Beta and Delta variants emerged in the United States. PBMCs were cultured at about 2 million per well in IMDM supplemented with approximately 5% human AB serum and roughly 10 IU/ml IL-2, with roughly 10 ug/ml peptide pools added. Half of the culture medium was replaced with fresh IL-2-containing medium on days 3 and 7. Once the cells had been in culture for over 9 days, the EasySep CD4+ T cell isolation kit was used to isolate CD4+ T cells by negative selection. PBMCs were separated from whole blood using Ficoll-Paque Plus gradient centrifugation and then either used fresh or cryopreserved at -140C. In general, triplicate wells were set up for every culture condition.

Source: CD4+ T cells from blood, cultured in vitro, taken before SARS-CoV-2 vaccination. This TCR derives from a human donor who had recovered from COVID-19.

The CDR3 sequence is CASSSTGEGTEAFF. DNA sequence: TGTGCCAGCAGCTCAACGGGGGAAGGTACTGAAGCTTTCTTT. The sequence links TRBV11-3 to TRBJ1-1, and TRBD1 may be the D gene, going by 5 matching bases. Taken from the germline V gene, the CDR1 and CDR2 loops are SGHNT and YENEEA. The CDR3 goes from the cysteine to the phenylalanine over 14 residues. Of the read, only the CDR3 DNA is kept; its 42 bases are in frame from base 1. Trimming removed 4 bases from V and 5 bases from J, leaving 14 bases between the germline ends. Here the CDR3 is joined to the reference TRBV11-3 and TRBJ1-1 genes, and the full variable domain is: EAGVVQSPRYKIIEKKQPVAFWCNPISGHNTLYWYLQNLGQGPELLIRYENEEAVDDSQLPKDRFSAERLKGVDSTLKIQPAELGDSAVYLCASSSTGEGTEAFFGQGTRLTVV.